Shown below are 32 T cell receptor beta chains from a single sample sequenced in a study of blood T cell repertoires in COVID-19. The protocol was immunoSEQ multiplex PCR, while the TCRdb copy is restricted to in-frame clones and leaves out a portion. The repertoire holds over 450,000 clones, with 85% to 90% as singletons. Sequencing was performed on peripheral blood. The source of these receptors is a woman in her fifties or sixties with COVID-19, enrolled during active disease.

The CDR3 DNA sequence: TGTGCCAGCAGCAAATGGGGGGGTCTTGCCGGGGAGCTGTTTTTT. Protein: CASSKWGGLAGELFF. This chain links TRBV9 with TRBJ2-2; 7 bases align to TRBD2. The CDR3 extends over 15 amino acids. Per the germline V gene, CDR1 is SGDLS and CDR2 is YYNGEE. With 4 bases clipped from V and 6 bases from J, the junction kept 9 bases outside the gene matches.

V is TRBV7-9 and J is TRBJ1-4; the D gene is possibly TRBD1 (5 bases). Germline V gene lookup returns CDR1 SEHNR and CDR2 FQNEAQ (reference sequence). Trimming pared 5 bases from V and 8 bases from J, leaving 15 bases between. The CDR3 is made up of 14 amino acids. The CDR3 nucleotides are TGTGCCAGCAGCGAGCGGGGACGAGGGGAAAAACTGTTTTTT. This gives the protein CASSERGRGEKLFF.

The V call is TRBV19, the J call TRBJ1-1; the match to TRBD1 covers 9 bases. V lost 9 bases to trimming and J lost 4 bases; unmatched junction nucleotides: 3. This CDR3 comprises 12 residues. In germline, CDR1 is LNHDA, CDR2 SQIVND (reference sequence). The CDR3 DNA sequence: TGTGCCAGCACGGACAGGGGCACTGAAGCTTTCTTT. Amino acids: CASTDRGTEAFF.

The rearrangement joins TRBV5-4 to TRBJ2-6; D is possibly TRBD2 (6 bases). The CDR3 is 17 amino acids. Germline assignment: CDR1 SGHNT and CDR2 YYREEE (reference sequence). V dropped 4 bases and J dropped 0 bases, with 14 bases sitting between them. Here the CDR3 reads CASSMAAGYSGANVLTF. For the CDR3, the DNA is TGTGCCAGCAGCATGGCGGCGGGGTACTCTGGGGCCAACGTCCTGACTTTC.

The chain joins TRBV11-3 to TRBJ2-1, with D possibly being TRBD1 (5 bases). Germline V CDR1 and CDR2: SGHNT, YENEEA. This CDR3 spans 15 amino acids. With 2 bases removed from V and 3 bases from J, the gap between germline ends came to 11 bases. The DNA of the CDR3 is TGTGCCAGCAGCTTAACTCAACAGGACTACAATGAGCAGTTCTTC. This sequence encodes CASSLTQQDYNEQFF.

The V and J genes are TRBV10-3 and TRBJ2-2; D is unresolved. Germline assignment: CDR1 ENHRY and CDR2 SYGVKD. The CDR3 length is 13 residues. V was trimmed by 6 bases and J by 0 bases, leaving 5 bases between them. The CDR3, as DNA: TGTGCCATCAGACATTCGAACACCGGGGAGCTGTTTTTT. Residues: CAIRHSNTGELFF.

The CDR3 nucleotides read TGTGCCAGCAGCTTCAGATCTAGCGGGAGCCAAGAGACCCAGTACTTC. Translation gives CASSFRSSGSQETQYF. The rearrangement joins TRBV5-5 to TRBJ2-5; TRBD2 agrees at 10 bases. The CDR3 totals 16 residues. CDR1 SGHKS and CDR2 YYEKEE come from the germline V gene (reference sequence). Trimming removed 2 bases from V and 1 base from J; junction bases left unmatched: 5.

The genes are TRBV5-1 and TRBJ2-7, with D possibly matching TRBD1 (6 bases). The V end lost 3 bases, the J end lost 6 bases, and 10 bases lay between the germline ends. The CDR3 contains 12 residues. The germline CDR1 and CDR2 sequences are SGHRS and YFSETQ. The CDR3 nucleotides are TGCGCCAGCAGCTCCGGGACACTCGAGCAGTACTTC. Translated, it gives CASSSGTLEQYF.

The chain joins TRBV13 to TRBJ2-7, with 8 bases matching TRBD1. V was clipped by 4 bases and J by 0 bases; unmatched bases: 2. Germline assignment: CDR1 PRHDT and CDR2 FYEKMQ (reference sequence). This CDR3 region has 14 residues. The CDR3 reads CASSSTGGSYEQYF. In DNA form, the CDR3 reads TGTGCCAGCAGCTCAACAGGGGGCTCCTACGAGCAGTACTTC.

V gene TRBV5-1 combines with J gene TRBJ1-3, with 7 bases aligning to TRBD1. This CDR3 comprises 17 residues. Germline V gene data show CDR1 as SGHRS and CDR2 as YFSETQ. The V gene end was trimmed by 0 bases and the J gene end by 1 base; junction bases not matched to a gene: 7. Here the CDR3 reads CASSLDMGQYSGNTIYF. The CDR3 DNA is TGCGCCAGCAGCTTGGATATGGGACAGTATTCTGGAAACACCATATATTTT.

This chain uses TRBV2 with TRBJ2-2, with D possibly TRBD2 on 6 matching bases. The V and J ends lost 4 bases and 4 bases respectively, with 10 bases between them. The CDR3 loop spans 14 amino acids. Per the germline V gene, CDR1 is SNHLY and CDR2 is FYNNEI. The CDR3 here is CASSGTILTGELFF. The CDR3 nucleotides are TGTGCCAGCAGTGGGACTATCCTCACCGGGGAGCTGTTTTTT.

The V and J genes are TRBV13 and TRBJ1-2, with 7 positions matching TRBD1. Germline loops: CDR1 PRHDT, CDR2 FYEKMQ (reference sequence). The CDR3 is made up of 15 amino acids. The junction had 13 bases not matched to a gene; V was cut back by 5 bases and J by 7 bases. CDR3 in DNA: TGTGCCAGCAGCCCCCCAGTAGACAGGGACTCTGGCTACACCTTC. It is translated as CASSPPVDRDSGYTF. Looking up the rest from reference TRBV13 and TRBJ1-2 gives the full variable domain: AAGVIQSPRHLIKEKRETATLKCYPIPRHDTVYWYQQGPGQDPQFLISFYEKMQSDKGSIPDRFSAQQFSDYHSELNMSSLELGDSALYFCASSPPVDRDSGYTFGSGTRLTVV.

V gene TRBV10-3 combines with J gene TRBJ1-2; TRBD1 is a possible D gene (5 bases). The germline V gene has CDR1 ENHRY and CDR2 SYGVKD. CDR3 size: 15 residues. V was shortened by 2 bases and J by 6 bases, with 16 bases between the two germline ends. Here the CDR3 reads CAISEGDGGFNGYTF. The CDR3 DNA follows: TGTGCCATCAGTGAGGGGGACGGGGGGTTCAATGGCTACACCTTC.

The chain carries TRBV29-1 and TRBJ1-3, with TRBD1 matching over 7 bases. The CDR3 is made up of 15 amino acids. Looked up from germline, CDR1 is SQVTM and CDR2 is ANQGSEA. V lost 0 bases and J lost 4; bases outside the gene matches: 6. The CDR3 here is CSVEDPRGSGNTIYF. DNA for the CDR3: TGCAGCGTTGAAGATCCCAGGGGGAGCGGAAACACCATATATTTT.

V and J are TRBV4-1 and TRBJ2-3; 9 bases line up with TRBD2. Germline CDR1 MGHRA, CDR2 YSYEKL. Unmatched junction bases numbered 7, after V lost 4 bases and J lost 8 bases. The CDR3 is made up of 14 amino acids. The CDR3 loop reads CASSRAGGPGTQYF. CDR3 nucleotides: TGCGCCAGCAGCCGGGCGGGGGGGCCTGGTACGCAGTATTTT.

The chain uses TRBV11-2 and TRBJ2-3; 8 bases fit TRBD1. The CDR3 is 16 residues long. Per germline, CDR1 SGHAT and CDR2 FQNNGV. V lost 5 bases, J lost 0 bases, and 7 bases stayed unmatched. DNA for the CDR3: TGTGCCAGCAGCCGTAGGACAGGGACTAGCACAGATACGCAGTATTTT. It translates to CASSRRTGTSTDTQYF.

V gene TRBV12-3 or TRBV12-4 combines with J gene TRBJ1-2, with D unresolved. This CDR3 comprises 13 residues. Deletions cut 5 bases from V and 6 bases from J, with 13 bases between. DNA of the CDR3: TGTGCCAGCAGTCTTGGCGGGATGGATGGCTACACCTTC. The encoded protein is CASSLGGMDGYTF.

This rearrangement joins TRBV29-1 to TRBJ1-3, with D uncertain. V was clipped by 7 bases and J by 2 bases, with 18 bases between them. This CDR3 has 15 residues. CDR1 is SQVTM and CDR2 is ANQGSEA in the germline V gene. CDR3 loop: CSGKDVSSAGNTIYF. The DNA of the CDR3 is TGCAGCGGGAAGGACGTCAGTAGCGCTGGAAACACCATATATTTT.

V and J are TRBV4-1 and TRBJ1-1, with 8 bases aligning to TRBD1. From germline, CDR1 is MGHRA and CDR2 YSYEKL. Trimming at V came to 4 bases and at J to 6 bases, leaving 13 bases not matched to a gene. The CDR3 contains 16 residues. The CDR3 region has the DNA TGCGCCAGCAGCCGACCAAACCGGGACAGGCTTCCTGAAGCTTTCTTT. Translated, it gives CASSRPNRDRLPEAFF.

The rearrangement uses TRBV10-1 and TRBJ2-7; 8 bases are shared with TRBD2. V shed 0 bases, J shed 6 bases, and the junction held 7 bases outside the gene matches. Germline V lookup: CDR1 WNHNN, CDR2 SYGVQD (reference sequence). The CDR3 consists of 15 residues. The CDR3 loop reads CASSESGGLVGEQYF. CDR3 sequence (DNA): TGCGCCAGCAGTGAGTCTGGGGGACTAGTGGGCGAGCAGTACTTC.

This clone was seen only once. The chain joins TRBV23-1 to TRBJ2-7, with 7 bases aligning to TRBD1. TRBV23-1 is given ORF status, its function remaining uncertain. J lost 0 bases, V lost 0 bases, and 2 bases had no gene match. The length of the CDR3 is 15 residues. CDR3 amino acids: CASSQSWTGSYEQYF. CDR3 DNA: TGCGCCAGCAGTCAATCCTGGACAGGCTCCTACGAGCAGTACTTC.

The table lists this clone with a count of one. The rearrangement uses TRBV15 and TRBJ1-2; D might be TRBD1 (5 bases). Per the germline V gene, CDR1 is LNHNV and CDR2 is YYDKDF (reference sequence). V lost 3 bases to trimming and J lost 2 bases, with 7 bases between them. CDR3 length: 13 residues. The DNA for the CDR3 is TGTGCCACCAGCAGCCCAGGGAACTATGGCTACACCTTC. It codes for CATSSPGNYGYTF.

In its sample, this clone was seen a few times. V gene TRBV1 combines with J gene TRBJ2-1; no check of the table's D call, TRBD2, against the DNA was made. TRBV1 is reported as a pseudogene. The CDR3 length is 16 residues. The CDR3: CTSSQGLAGGRDEQFF. The DNA for the CDR3 is TGCACCAGCAGCCAGGGACTAGCGGGGGGGCGGGATGAGCAGTTCTTC.

The rearrangement uses TRBV7-7 and TRBJ2-3, with TRBD2 identical over 8 bases. The CDR3 length is 15 residues. J was trimmed by 1 base and V by 11 bases; bases with no gene match: 11. CDR1 is SSHAT, CDR2 FNYEAQ, per germline (reference sequence). The CDR3 here is CAPIPRRGGTDTQYF. The CDR3 DNA sequence: TGTGCCCCCATACCCAGGCGGGGGGGCACAGATACGCAGTATTTT.

The rearrangement joins TRBV27 to TRBJ1-1; D not resolved. This CDR3 has 13 amino acids. CDR1 MNHEY and CDR2 SMNVEV come from the germline V gene (reference sequence). V lost 3 bases and J 4 bases, leaving 9 bases between the germline ends. The CDR3 reads CASSFPFSTEAFF. For the CDR3, the DNA is TGTGCCAGCAGTTTTCCCTTCAGCACTGAAGCTTTCTTT.

The chain is built from TRBV12-3 or TRBV12-4 and TRBJ2-3; 7 bases align to TRBD2. Trimming at V came to 4 bases and at J to 11 bases, leaving 6 bases not matched to a gene. The CDR3 spans 12 residues. CDR3: CASSSPGGGQYF. In nucleotides, the CDR3 is TGTGCCAGCAGTTCCCCGGGGGGTGGGCAGTATTTT.

The chain has TRBV5-8 and TRBJ1-2; D unclear. Germline V gene lookup returns CDR1 SGHTS and CDR2 YDEGEE. There are 12 residues in the CDR3. Trimming took 4 bases from V and 4 from J, leaving 8 bases between them. The CDR3 DNA reads as TGTGCCAGCAGCCCCAGAGGCTATGGCTACACCTTC. Residues: CASSPRGYGYTF.

The chain combines TRBV5-8 with TRBJ2-5; TRBD2 aligns across 7 bases. The CDR3 extends over 15 amino acids. Unmatched junction bases numbered 6, after V lost 1 base and J lost 3 bases. Germline V gives CDR1 SGHTS, CDR2 YDEGEE. CDR3 in DNA: TGTGCCAGCAGCTTGAGTATGGGGGGGGAAGAGACCCAGTACTTC. Its translation is CASSLSMGGEETQYF.

The rearrangement joins TRBV9 to TRBJ1-1; D may be TRBD1 (6 bases). Germline values: CDR1 SGDLS, CDR2 YYNGEE. Between the trimmed V and J ends, which lost 4 bases and 4 bases, there was a span of 14 bases. There are 14 residues in the CDR3. The CDR3 nucleotides are TGTGCCAGCAGCTACTTACAGGGACCCACTGAAGCTTTCTTT. It specifies CASSYLQGPTEAFF.

V and J are TRBV30 and TRBJ1-1; perhaps TRBD1 as D (6 bases). Germline V gene data show CDR1 as GTSNPN and CDR2 as SVGIG (reference sequence). Deletions cut 3 bases from V and 6 bases from J, with 14 bases between. The CDR3 loop spans 13 amino acids. The CDR3 loop is CAWRKGGRAEAFF. DNA for the CDR3: TGTGCCTGGAGAAAAGGGGGTCGGGCTGAAGCTTTCTTT. The variable domain in full, with the rest retrieved from reference TRBV30 and TRBJ1-1, is SQTIHQWPATLVQPVGSPLSLECTVEGTSNPNLYWYRQAAGRGLQLLFYSVGIGQISSEVPQNLSASRPQDRQFILSSKKLLLSDSGFYLCAWRKGGRAEAFFGQGTRLTVV.

The chain links TRBV10-1 to TRBJ2-3; 12 bases are shared with TRBD2. The CDR3 is 15 amino acids. Looked up from germline, CDR1 is WNHNN and CDR2 is SYGVQD (reference sequence). Trimming at V came to 3 bases and at J to 3 bases, leaving 1 base not matched to a gene. This CDR3 reads CASSETSGRTDTQYF. The CDR3 DNA follows: TGCGCCAGCAGTGAAACTAGCGGGAGGACAGATACGCAGTATTTT.

V usage is TRBV30 and J usage is TRBJ2-1, with D possibly matching TRBD2 (5 bases). Trimming shortened V by 2 bases and J by 9 bases, and 11 bases separated the two germline ends. This CDR3 region has 12 residues. The germline gives CDR1 GTSNPN, CDR2 SVGIG (reference sequence). The CDR3 reads CAWSPPGSEQFF. The CDR3 region has the DNA TGTGCCTGGAGTCCCCCGGGGAGTGAGCAGTTCTTC. The entire variable domain, with the rest obtained from reference TRBV30 and TRBJ2-1, is as follows: SQTIHQWPATLVQPVGSPLSLECTVEGTSNPNLYWYRQAAGRGLQLLFYSVGIGQISSEVPQNLSASRPQDRQFILSSKKLLLSDSGFYLCAWSPPGSEQFFGPGTRLTVL.